These T cell receptor beta chains were read from a single sample in a study of radiotherapy plus CTLA-4 blockade in lung cancer. The data were produced by immunoSEQ multiplex PCR, yet TCRdb's version contains in-frame clones alone and is incomplete. The sample has about 110,000 clones; about four fifths are singletons. The sequenced sample was peripheral blood, obtained from a patient treated with radiotherapy plus ipilimumab. Source of these receptors: a human donor with non-small cell lung cancer that progressed on radiotherapy plus ipilimumab. Some clones in this sample may be carry-over from other donors' samples. Each CDR3 is given with its conserved first and last residue. A D gene is named only where the DNA matches it firmly. Some rows have no size entry. The others give once, few or many, or a class for an expanded clone.

clone_size: NA; d_call: TRBD2; j_call: TRBJ2-3; v_call: TRBV6-5; cdr3_aa: CASSGGEIWDTQYF; cdr3_nt: TGTGCCTCTAGCGGGGGAGAAATCTGGGATACGCAGTATTTT
clone_size: NA; d_call: NA; j_call: TRBJ2-1; v_call: TRBV2; cdr3_aa: CASSDRQSYNEQFF; cdr3_nt: TGTGCCAGCAGTGACCGCCAGTCCTACAATGAGCAGTTCTTC
clone_size: NA; d_call: TRBD1; j_call: TRBJ2-1; v_call: TRBV4-3; cdr3_aa: CASSQVYAPGTEVLF; cdr3_nt: TGCGCCAGCAGCCAAGTGTATGCCCCCGGGACAGAGGTTCTCTTC
clone_size: NA; d_call: NA; j_call: TRBJ2-3; v_call: TRBV6-5; cdr3_aa: CASSLDWDTSTDTQYF; cdr3_nt: TGTGCCAGCAGTTTAGACTGGGACACTAGCACAGATACGCAGTATTTT
clone_size: NA; d_call: TRBD1; j_call: TRBJ2-7; v_call: TRBV9; cdr3_aa: CASSARTGASTYEQYF; cdr3_nt: TGTGCCAGCAGCGCCAGGACAGGGGCAAGCACCTACGAGCAGTACTTC
clone_size: NA; d_call: NA; j_call: TRBJ1-6; v_call: TRBV6-1; cdr3_aa: CASRRGSSYNSPLHF; cdr3_nt: TGTGCCAGCAGACGGGGCTCCTCCTATAATTCACCCCTCCACTTT
clone_size: NA; d_call: NA; j_call: TRBJ1-5; v_call: TRBV9; cdr3_aa: CASSAGTHVGPQHF; cdr3_nt: TGTGCCAGCAGCGCCGGAACCCACGTGGGGCCCCAGCATTTT
clone_size: once; d_call: NA; j_call: TRBJ2-7; v_call: TRBV5-4; cdr3_aa: CASRSTRALLYEQYF; cdr3_nt: TGTGCCAGCAGATCCACGAGGGCTTTGCTGTACGAGCAGTACTTC
clone_size: NA; d_call: NA; j_call: TRBJ1-4; v_call: TRBV5-1; cdr3_aa: CASSDGTTTNEKLFF; cdr3_nt: TGCGCCAGCAGCGACGGGACCACAACTAATGAAAAACTGTTTTTT
clone_size: NA; d_call: NA; j_call: TRBJ1-2; v_call: TRBV30; cdr3_aa: CAWSRDRPYGYTF; cdr3_nt: TGTGCCTGGAGTAGAGACAGGCCCTATGGCTACACCTTC
clone_size: NA; d_call: NA; j_call: TRBJ2-5; v_call: TRBV15; cdr3_aa: CATSYRAQETQYF; cdr3_nt: TGTGCCACCAGCTACAGGGCTCAAGAGACCCAGTACTTC
clone_size: few; d_call: NA; j_call: TRBJ2-7; v_call: TRBV7-7; cdr3_aa: CASSGTFMGEQYF; cdr3_nt: TGTGCTAGCTCCGGCACCTTTATGGGGGAGCAGTACTTC
clone_size: few; d_call: NA; j_call: TRBJ2-6; v_call: TRBV6-6; cdr3_aa: CASSYAFSGANVLTF; cdr3_nt: TGTGCCAGCAGTTACGCATTCTCTGGGGCCAACGTCCTGACTTTC
clone_size: once; d_call: TRBD2; j_call: TRBJ2-7; v_call: TRBV7-2; cdr3_aa: CASSLEGSGASVYEQYF; cdr3_nt: TGTGCCAGCAGCTTAGAAGGTAGCGGGGCTTCGGTATACGAGCAGTACTTC
clone_size: NA; d_call: NA; j_call: TRBJ2-1; v_call: TRBV12-5; cdr3_aa: CASGPSLRGPNGGRRSYNEQFF; cdr3_nt: TGTGCTAGTGGTCCGTCCCTCAGGGGACCGAATGGGGGGCGTCGCTCCTACAATGAGCAGTTCTTC
clone_size: NA; d_call: NA; j_call: TRBJ2-5; v_call: TRBV6-1; cdr3_aa: CASSGRDGAWGETQYF; cdr3_nt: TGTGCCAGCAGTGGACGGGACGGGGCTTGGGGAGAGACCCAGTACTTC
clone_size: NA; d_call: NA; j_call: TRBJ1-1; v_call: TRBV7-9; cdr3_aa: CASSQGGSTEAFF; cdr3_nt: TGTGCCAGCAGCCAAGGAGGGTCCACTGAAGCTTTCTTT
clone_size: NA; d_call: NA; j_call: TRBJ2-1; v_call: TRBV7-2; cdr3_aa: CASSLRAAGSPFF; cdr3_nt: TGTGCCAGCAGCTTACGGGCGGCGGGGTCCCCGTTCTTC
clone_size: NA; d_call: NA; j_call: TRBJ1-2; v_call: TRBV6-5; cdr3_aa: CASSYSNLGNGYTF; cdr3_nt: TGTGCCAGCAGTTACTCGAATTTGGGGAATGGCTACACCTTC
clone_size: NA; d_call: TRBD1; j_call: TRBJ1-2; v_call: TRBV29-1; cdr3_aa: CSAQDRVYGYTF; cdr3_nt: TGCAGCGCCCAAGACAGGGTCTATGGCTACACCTTC
clone_size: few; d_call: TRBD1; j_call: TRBJ2-3; v_call: TRBV7-8; cdr3_aa: CASSLGMTGAYTDTQYF; cdr3_nt: TGTGCCAGCAGCTTAGGGATGACAGGGGCCTACACAGATACGCAGTATTTT
clone_size: medium-sized; d_call: NA; j_call: TRBJ2-2; v_call: TRBV6-4; cdr3_aa: CASSEGTGELFF; cdr3_nt: TGTGCCAGCAGTGAGGGCACCGGGGAGCTGTTTTTT
clone_size: NA; d_call: TRBD1; j_call: TRBJ2-1; v_call: TRBV9; cdr3_aa: CASSEWTGDYNEQFF; cdr3_nt: TGTGCCAGCAGCGAGTGGACAGGAGACTACAATGAGCAGTTCTTC
clone_size: NA; d_call: NA; j_call: TRBJ1-1; v_call: TRBV7-9; cdr3_aa: CASSLTGSEASEAFF; cdr3_nt: TGTGCCAGCAGCCTTACCGGGTCCGAGGCTTCCGAAGCTTTCTTT
clone_size: NA; d_call: NA; j_call: TRBJ2-2; v_call: TRBV27; cdr3_aa: CASSLDSHTGELFF; cdr3_nt: TGTGCCAGCAGTTTGGACTCACACACCGGGGAGCTGTTTTTT
clone_size: NA; d_call: TRBD2; j_call: TRBJ2-7; v_call: TRBV14; cdr3_aa: CASSRSGGAGEQYF; cdr3_nt: TGTGCCAGCAGCCGTAGCGGGGGGGCGGGCGAGCAGTACTTC
clone_size: NA; d_call: NA; j_call: TRBJ1-3; v_call: TRBV5-1; cdr3_aa: CASSLVGRASGNTIYF; cdr3_nt: TGCGCCAGCAGCCTTGTCGGTCGGGCGTCTGGAAACACCATATATTTT
clone_size: NA; d_call: TRBD1; j_call: TRBJ2-7; v_call: TRBV5-1; cdr3_aa: CASGIRGGRVYEQYF; cdr3_nt: TGCGCCAGCGGTATCAGAGGGGGCAGGGTATACGAGCAGTACTTC
clone_size: once; d_call: NA; j_call: TRBJ2-6; v_call: TRBV6-1; cdr3_aa: CASSFSGANVLTF; cdr3_nt: TGTGCCAGCAGTTTCTCTGGGGCCAACGTCCTGACTTTC
clone_size: NA; d_call: TRBD2; j_call: TRBJ2-1; v_call: TRBV4-3; cdr3_aa: CASSRDPSGEYNEQFF; cdr3_nt: TGCGCCAGCAGCCGAGACCCTAGCGGAGAGTACAATGAGCAGTTCTTC
clone_size: NA; d_call: NA; j_call: TRBJ2-5; v_call: TRBV18; cdr3_aa: CASSPPGVGETQYF; cdr3_nt: TGTGCCAGCTCACCACCAGGGGTGGGAGAGACCCAGTACTTC
clone_size: NA; d_call: NA; j_call: TRBJ2-1; v_call: TRBV9; cdr3_aa: CASSESGTNEQFF; cdr3_nt: TGTGCCAGCAGCGAGTCCGGGACGAATGAGCAGTTCTTC
clone_size: NA; d_call: NA; j_call: TRBJ1-2; v_call: TRBV30; cdr3_aa: CAWGPITNYGYTF; cdr3_nt: TGTGCCTGGGGCCCTATAACTAACTATGGCTACACCTTC
clone_size: NA; d_call: NA; j_call: TRBJ2-5; v_call: TRBV5-6; cdr3_aa: CASSLFQRRAETQYF; cdr3_nt: TGTGCCAGCAGCTTGTTCCAGCGTCGGGCGGAGACCCAGTACTTC
clone_size: NA; d_call: NA; j_call: TRBJ1-3; v_call: TRBV10-3; cdr3_aa: CAIKDSSGNTIYF; cdr3_nt: TGTGCCATCAAAGACAGCTCTGGAAACACCATATATTTT
clone_size: few; d_call: TRBD1; j_call: TRBJ2-7; v_call: TRBV4-3; cdr3_aa: CASSHDRDRAYEQYF; cdr3_nt: TGCGCCAGCAGCCACGACCGGGACAGAGCGTACGAGCAGTACTTC
clone_size: NA; d_call: TRBD1; j_call: TRBJ2-3; v_call: TRBV2; cdr3_aa: CARRGQGIRAQYF; cdr3_nt: TGTGCCAGGAGAGGACAGGGAATCCGGGCGCAGTATTTT
clone_size: NA; d_call: NA; j_call: TRBJ1-1; v_call: TRBV9; cdr3_aa: CASSVAGRNTEAFF; cdr3_nt: TGTGCCAGCAGCGTAGCGGGTCGGAACACTGAAGCTTTCTTT
clone_size: NA; d_call: NA; j_call: TRBJ2-2; v_call: TRBV29-1; cdr3_aa: CSALRGENTGELFF; cdr3_nt: TGCAGCGCCCTCAGGGGGGAGAACACCGGGGAGCTGTTTTTT
clone_size: NA; d_call: NA; j_call: TRBJ1-1; v_call: TRBV2; cdr3_aa: CASSDQGSDTEAFF; cdr3_nt: TGTGCCAGCAGTGATCAGGGTAGTGACACTGAAGCTTTCTTT
clone_size: NA; d_call: NA; j_call: TRBJ2-3; v_call: TRBV18; cdr3_aa: CASWQGNTDTQYF; cdr3_nt: TGTGCCAGCTGGCAGGGAAACACAGATACGCAGTATTTT
clone_size: few; d_call: TRBD1; j_call: TRBJ1-1; v_call: TRBV5-6; cdr3_aa: CASSLGGRDTEAFF; cdr3_nt: TGTGCCAGCAGCTTAGGGGGCCGAGACACTGAAGCTTTCTTT
clone_size: NA; d_call: NA; j_call: TRBJ2-7; v_call: TRBV9; cdr3_aa: CASSVGRTATYYEQYF; cdr3_nt: TGTGCCAGCAGCGTAGGAAGGACAGCAACCTACTACGAGCAGTACTTC
clone_size: NA; d_call: NA; j_call: TRBJ1-1; v_call: TRBV11-2; cdr3_aa: CASSDYTEAFF; cdr3_nt: TGTGCCAGCAGTGATTACACTGAAGCTTTCTTT
clone_size: NA; d_call: NA; j_call: TRBJ1-6; v_call: TRBV30; cdr3_aa: CAWSVDLAENSPLHF; cdr3_nt: TGTGCCTGGAGTGTTGATCTGGCGGAAAATTCACCCCTCCACTTT
clone_size: few; d_call: NA; j_call: TRBJ1-6; v_call: TRBV6-6; cdr3_aa: CASSYFEVMHSPLHF; cdr3_nt: TGTGCCAGCAGTTATTTCGAAGTTATGCATTCACCCCTCCACTTT
clone_size: NA; d_call: NA; j_call: TRBJ1-6; v_call: TRBV5-1; cdr3_aa: CASSAGVLAYNSPLHF; cdr3_nt: TGCGCCAGCAGCGCAGGGGTATTGGCCTATAATTCACCCCTCCACTTT
clone_size: NA; d_call: TRBD1; j_call: TRBJ1-1; v_call: TRBV19; cdr3_aa: CASSIGWTGRATEAFF; cdr3_nt: TGTGCCAGTAGTATAGGGTGGACAGGGCGGGCCACTGAAGCTTTCTTT